This T cell receptor beta chain was sequenced in a study of PD-L1 blockade in urothelial cancer (dated by TCRdb to between 2016 and 2019). The study in broad terms: Therapy was started in the mid-2010s for all patients, and atezolizumab 1,200 mg was administered intravenously every 3 weeks. Durable clinical benefit was achieved by nine patients and was not achieved by 20 patients. In the same patients, pretreatment tumors underwent whole exome sequencing and RNA sequencing in addition to TCR sequencing. Pretreatment tumor samples, along with matched peripheral blood collected serially before and after atezolizumab treatment, underwent TCR sequencing. Somatic, immune and clinical correlates of response to PD-L1 blockade with atezolizumab in urothelial cancer were the focus of an exploratory multi-omic analysis. Just over 28 patients had pretreatment blood TCR-seq, roughly 24 had at least one posttreatment blood collection, and roughly 24 had tumor TCR-seq. Blood samples were analyzed at 3 weeks after treatment start (second dose) and at 6 weeks after treatment start. Progression-free survival longer than 6 months counted as durable clinical benefit, and TCR features were additionally tested against both progression-free and overall survival. About 90% of the roughly 29 patients were identified as males with urothelial cancer of bladder origin, and a prior smoking history was reported by 18 of 29 patients. Blood samples gave median yields of about 150,000 T cells and 80,000 or so unique TCRs, along with a median clonality of about 0.084. An ECOG performance status of 0 or 1 was recorded for the patients, and 0 to 3 prior chemotherapy regimens had been received by the patients.

A cohort of around 29 patients with locally advanced or metastatic urothelial carcinoma, treated at Memorial Sloan Kettering on a trial protocol, was included. Peripheral blood mononuclear cells were collected pretreatment and during treatment, with between 1 and 8 total time points per patient. The Qiagen DNeasy Blood extraction kit was used to purify genomic DNA from total PBMCs and tumor samples. PBMCs were collected pretreatment and during treatment, and were isolated and stored as previously described. This clone was detected only once. The target of this receptor is not known. The input lacks base qualities; no much larger clone sits a single base away. Points the paper makes about the study in general: Patients with durable benefit showed greater expansion of tumor-associated TCR clones in peripheral blood 3 weeks after starting treatment (n of about 21, p = 0.022). Improved progression-free and overall survival was associated with having pretreatment peripheral blood TCR clonality below the median. Because the sample size was small (n of about 29) and many exploratory analyses were performed, the results are intended to be hypothesis-generating.

Synthetic TCR analog templates were spiked into each PCR so that absolute template abundance could be estimated from read counts. The immunoSEQ assay used bias-controlled V and J gene primers to amplify TCRbeta CDR3 regions from genomic DNA. Sequencing of rearranged TCRbeta segments was done at approximately 20X coverage. The original pipeline was this. Clustering was used to correct sequencing errors, and CDR3s were annotated against IMGT so that V, D and J genes could be assigned. Out-of-frame and stop-codon sequences were excluded, and only productive TCRbeta rearrangements were used in downstream analyses. Clonality was calculated as one minus the Shannon entropy normalized by the log of the number of unique productive sequences. Clones differing between time points or between blood and tumor were identified using Fisher's exact test with Benjamini-Hochberg correction, with an adjusted p below 0.01 applied as the threshold. TCRdb obtained this table from immuneACCESS and retained in-frame rearrangements with V and J assigned. These tables miss some clones; where compared with another copy, unresolved V genes account for less than half of the shortfall, and the remainder is unexplained. D and trimming were read from the DNA, whereas the V and J calls and clone size are those reported in that table. Recorded for this sample are tens of thousands of clones; 87% of them occurred a single time. Around 8% of the sample is in the top ten clones.

V ends up 1 base short and J 5 bases short, with an unmatched junction base count of 13. The CDR3 numbers 20 residues from cysteine through phenylalanine. This entry keeps only the CDR3 DNA: 60 bases, framed from base 1. Looking up the germline V gene yields CDR1 SGHNT and CDR2 YENEEA. This TCR was recovered from a man in his sixties with urothelial cancer. The chain is encoded by TRBV11-3 joined to TRBJ2-1; 14 of the junction bases match TRBD2. Sample: PBMCs, taken around atezolizumab (anti-PD-L1) treatment. The CDR3 region reads CASSLAGLAGEPASHNEQFF. The nucleotide sequence is given as TGTGCCAGCAGCTTAGCGGGACTAGCGGGGGAGCCAGCCTCTCACAATGAGCAGTTCTTC.